A single sample gave rise to the 24 T cell receptor beta chains below, sequenced in a study of T cells in Graves' hyperthyroidism and ophthalmopathy. What was amplified from RNA transcripts were TCR beta CDR3 regions. The HTBI set primed first-round TCR CDR3 RT-PCR. TCRdb re-called the multiplex PCR reads with MiXCR, one entry per CDR3 protein. The sample comprises hundreds of thousands of distinct CDR3 sequences, approximately 14% of which are singletons, and roughly 4.5% rests with the top ten. Input material: blood. These TCRs come from a woman in her 40s with Graves' ophthalmopathy.

Ten or more counts support this clonotype. This CDR3 is CATSRDAGNTIYF. The CDR3 coding sequence is TGTGCCACCAGCAGGGATGCCGGAAACACCATATATTTT. This chain links TRBV15 with TRBJ1-3, with D hard to call. Germline V gene data show CDR1 as LNHNV and CDR2 as YYDKDF (reference sequence). The CDR3 loop spans 13 amino acids. V was clipped by 3 bases and J by 4 bases, with 7 bases between them.

This clonotype has a count of ten or more. The rearrangement links TRBV28 to TRBJ2-7; D remains ambiguous. Trimming cost V 2 bases and J 6 bases, with 11 bases left between them. The germline CDR1 and CDR2 sequences are MDHEN and SYDVKM. The CDR3 runs 13 residues. Here the CDR3 DNA reads TGTGCCAGCAGTTTAATCCTAGGGCTCGAGCAGTACTTC. Its protein is CASSLILGLEQYF.

This clonotype was recorded a few times. The rearrangement uses TRBV3-1 and TRBJ2-7; either TRBD1 or TRBD2 may supply D (5 bases each). The V end lost 4 bases, the J end lost 3 bases, and 13 bases lay between the germline ends. This CDR3 is 14 amino acids long. CDR1 and CDR2 (germline): LGHDT, YNNKEL (reference sequence). CDR3 sequence: CASSPGRIVYEQYF. Written as DNA, the CDR3 is TGTGCCAGCAGCCCGGGACGGATTGTCTACGAGCAGTACTTC.

This clonotype was seen a few times. The J gene is TRBJ2-5, the V gene TRBV5-5; D might be TRBD2 (5 bases). Per germline, CDR1 SGHKS and CDR2 YYEKEE (reference sequence). CDR3 size: 15 residues. V lost 2 bases, J lost 2 bases, and 13 bases lay in between. CDR3 amino acids: CASSFRGFPQETQYF. CDR3 nucleotides: TGTGCCAGCAGCTTTCGAGGGTTCCCACAAGAGACCCAGTACTTC. Based on the CDR3 plus reference TRBV5-5 and TRBJ2-5, the full variable domain is DAGVTQSPTHLIKTRGQQVTLRCSPISGHKSVSWYQQVLGQGPQFIFQYYEKEERGRGNFPDRFSARQFPNYSSELNVNALLLGDSALYLCASSFRGFPQETQYFGPGTRLLVL.

The chain couples TRBV30 to TRBJ1-2; maybe TRBD1 (5 bases). The CDR3 loop spans 14 amino acids. V was shortened by 0 bases and J by 6 bases, with 14 bases between the two germline ends. Germline CDR1 and CDR2: GTSNPN and SVGIG (reference sequence). CDR3 protein: CAWSVSGAVDGYTF. CDR3 nucleotides: TGTGCCTGGAGTGTATCCGGGGCGGTGGATGGCTACACCTTC.

This clonotype was seen ten or more times. V is TRBV7-9 and J is TRBJ2-7; TRBD2 agrees at 8 bases. CDR1 is SEHNR, CDR2 FQNEAQ, per germline (reference sequence). The V segment lost 5 bases and the J segment 0 bases; nucleotides outside the gene matches: 6. The length of the CDR3 is 15 residues. This CDR3 reads CASSPSGGSSYEQYF. CDR3 sequence (DNA): TGTGCCAGCAGCCCAAGCGGGGGTAGCTCCTACGAGCAGTACTTC.

This clonotype was seen repeatedly, ten times or more. The V gene is TRBV11-3, the J gene TRBJ1-1, with a weak D call TRBD1 (6 bases). Deletions cut 0 bases from V and 3 bases from J, with 14 bases between. Germline CDR1 is SGHNT and CDR2 is YENEEA. This CDR3 spans 16 amino acids. The CDR3 sequence is CASSLDPDRSHTEAFF. DNA for the CDR3: TGTGCCAGCAGCTTAGATCCCGACAGGAGTCACACTGAAGCTTTCTTT.

There are a few counts of this clonotype. The rearrangement joins TRBV7-8 to TRBJ1-2; perhaps TRBD1 as D (6 bases). V shed 1 base and J shed 4 bases, with 13 bases lying between them. The germline V gene encodes CDR1 SGHVS and CDR2 FQNEAQ. The CDR3 is 15 amino acids. CDR3 DNA: TGTGCCAGCAGCTTAGTTGGGGGGGCCCCCTATGGCTACACCTTC. Translation gives CASSLVGGAPYGYTF.

This clonotype showed up many times. This chain's CDR3 is CAIEASGRDEQYF. The CDR3 nucleotides read TGTGCCATCGAGGCTAGCGGGAGGGACGAGCAGTACTTC. V and J are TRBV10-3 and TRBJ2-7; 12 nucleotides line up with TRBD2. From germline, CDR1 is ENHRY and CDR2 SYGVKD. CDR3 size: 13 residues. With V trimmed by 8 bases and J by 5 bases, 4 bases remained unmatched.

This clonotype came up many times. The chain couples TRBV29-1 to TRBJ2-4; 7 nucleotides agree with TRBD1. The CDR3 contains 15 residues. The J segment lost 0 bases and the V segment lost 7 bases, leaving 9 bases of the junction unmatched. Germline CDR1 and CDR2: SQVTM and ANQGSEA. The CDR3 loop is CSALGQSLAKNIQYF. CDR3 in DNA: TGCAGCGCCCTGGGACAGTCACTAGCCAAAAACATTCAGTACTTC.

This clonotype was observed at least ten times. The rearrangement uses TRBV12-3 or TRBV12-4 and TRBJ2-7; D call uncertain. Trimming removed 4 bases from V and 2 bases from J, with 6 bases in between. This CDR3 is 12 amino acids long. CDR3 region: CASSYGPYEQYF. The CDR3 DNA reads TGTGCCAGCAGTTACGGGCCCTACGAGCAGTACTTC.

This clonotype was detected ten times or more. The rearrangement uses TRBV5-1 and TRBJ2-6; possibly TRBD1 or TRBD2 for D (5 bases each). Germline CDR1 is SGHRS and CDR2 is YFSETQ. Trimming took off 4 bases at V and 2 bases at J, with 10 bases between the two ends. CDR3 length equals 15 residues. In DNA, the CDR3 is TGCGCCAGCAGCCCCGGGGCTACTGGGGCCAACGTCCTGACTTTC. The encoded protein is CASSPGATGANVLTF.

This clonotype was observed a few times. The CDR3, as DNA: TGTGCCAGCAGCCACATGGACAGGCAGCGATCCGATCAGCCCCAGCATTTT. It specifies CASSHMDRQRSDQPQHF. The V and J genes are TRBV6-2 or TRBV6-3 and TRBJ1-5; 7 bases are shared with TRBD1. Germline trimming cut 6 bases from V and 5 bases from J; bases unmatched to any gene: 16. Germline loops: CDR1 MNHEY, CDR2 SVGEGT. CDR3 size: 17 residues.

This clonotype was observed many times. V is TRBV20-1 and J is TRBJ2-7, with TRBD1 matching over 7 bases. The CDR3 covers 14 residues. The V gene end was trimmed by 1 base and the J gene end by 3 bases; junction bases not matched to a gene: 6. Per the germline V gene, CDR1 is DFQATT and CDR2 is SNEGSKA (reference sequence). The CDR3 spells CSARGTGAFYEQYF. CDR3 coding DNA: TGCAGTGCTAGAGGGACAGGAGCCTTCTACGAGCAGTACTTC.

The sample holds many counts of this clonotype. V and J are TRBV4-1 and TRBJ1-2; D not certain. V gave up 4 bases and J gave up 4 bases, with 16 bases separating them. The CDR3 totals 15 residues. Germline CDR1 is MGHRA and CDR2 is YSYEKL. This CDR3 reads CASSPSLTTGYGYTF. The CDR3, as DNA: TGCGCCAGCAGCCCGTCCCTCACAACCGGCTATGGCTACACCTTC.

The sample holds many counts of this clonotype. The chain employs TRBV27 and TRBJ2-7; TRBD1 is a possible D gene (6 bases). CDR3 length: 14 residues. The V end was cut by 4 bases, the J end by 4 bases, with 14 bases between. Per germline, CDR1 MNHEY and CDR2 SMNVEV (reference sequence). CDR3: CASSSQGPAYEQYF. CDR3 DNA sequence: TGTGCCAGCAGTTCGCAGGGGCCCGCGTACGAGCAGTACTTC.

The table lists this clonotype with a few counts. A read error may explain this, as a much larger clone is one base away. J is TRBJ2-2 and V is TRBV6-1; TRBD1 might be the D (6 bases). Germline V gene lookup returns CDR1 MNHNS and CDR2 SASEGT. V lost 2 bases and J lost 4, with 20 bases in between. This CDR3 comprises 18 residues. This chain's CDR3 is CASSETLVSGASTGELFF. For the CDR3, the DNA is TGTGCCAGCAGTGAAACGTTAGTATCAGGGGCGAGCACCGGGGAGCTGTTTTTT.

This clonotype was seen many times. CDR3 coding DNA: TGTGCCAGCAGCGCTTTGGAAGGGTCCCATGGCTACACCTTC. Its translation: CASSALEGSHGYTF. The chain recombines TRBV2 with TRBJ1-2; unclear D gene. This CDR3 is 14 amino acids long. Trimming removed 6 bases at V and 6 bases at J, with 17 bases between. The germline V gene has CDR1 SNHLY and CDR2 FYNNEI.

The table lists this clonotype with many counts. The chain recombines TRBV20-1 with TRBJ2-5; a weak D match, TRBD1 (6 bases). The CDR3 length is 13 residues. The V end lost 3 bases, the J end lost 1 base, and 9 bases lay between the germline ends. CDR1 and CDR2 from the germline V gene are DFQATT and SNEGSKA (reference sequence). CDR3 bases: TGCAGTGCTAGGGGGACACCCCAAGAGACCCAGTACTTC. Encoded protein: CSARGTPQETQYF.

The sample holds a few counts of this clonotype. This chain links TRBV4-1 with TRBJ2-5, with TRBD1 matching 9 bases. Germline V CDR1 and CDR2: MGHRA, YSYEKL. The CDR3 consists of 14 residues. V lost 3 bases to trimming and J lost 6 bases; unmatched junction nucleotides: 5. DNA for the CDR3: TGCGCCAGCAGCCAGACGGACAGGGGAAAGACCCAGTACTTC. Protein product: CASSQTDRGKTQYF.

The chain combines TRBV28 with TRBJ2-5; D is unresolved. The V and J ends lost 7 bases and 3 bases respectively, with 9 bases between them. The CDR3 contains 12 residues. Germline V lookup: CDR1 MDHEN, CDR2 SYDVKM. CDR3 DNA: TGTGCCAGCATGACTCCCGAAGAGACCCAGTACTTC. Residues: CASMTPEETQYF.

This clonotype was seen more than once but under ten times. The genes are TRBV20-1 and TRBJ2-2, with 7 nucleotides matching TRBD2. The V and J ends lost 1 base and 7 bases, in that order; junction bases with no gene match: 12. Germline CDR1 DFQATT, CDR2 SNEGSKA (reference sequence). CDR3 length: 16 amino acids. CDR3 in DNA: TGCAGTGCTAGAGGGGGTAGCGGGTTTGGCAACGGGGAGCTGTTTTTT. Amino acid sequence: CSARGGSGFGNGELFF.

This clonotype was observed many times. This chain joins TRBV28 and TRBJ2-4, with D tentatively TRBD1 (6 bases). Trimming removed 5 bases at V and 4 bases at J, with 9 bases between. The CDR3 loop spans 13 amino acids. Per the germline V gene, CDR1 is MDHEN and CDR2 is SYDVKM. CDR3 DNA sequence: TGTGCCAGCAGTGGGGGCCCTAAAAACATTCAGTACTTC. Its translation is CASSGGPKNIQYF.

This clonotype was picked up many times. The V call is TRBV7-2, the J call TRBJ2-7; 7 bases map to TRBD2. Unmatched junction bases numbered 10, after V lost 5 bases and J lost 3 bases. CDR3 length: 15 residues. Germline lookup yields CDR1 SGHTA and CDR2 FQGNSA. The CDR3 sequence: CASSQRSGIIYEQYF. The CDR3 nucleotides read TGTGCCAGCAGCCAGAGGAGCGGGATAATCTACGAGCAGTACTTC.